What follows are 14 T cell receptor beta chains derived from one specimen sequenced in a study of blood T cell repertoires in COVID-19. Only in-frame clones appear in the TCRdb table, and some are missing; sequencing was by immunoSEQ multiplex PCR. The sample includes under 450,000 clones, about 91% of them seen just once. Sequencing input: peripheral blood. The receptors here all came from a woman between 45 and 60 years old with COVID-19, enrolled during active disease.

This chain links TRBV6-5 with TRBJ2-2; D is perhaps TRBD1 (6 bases). This CDR3 is 14 amino acids long. In germline, CDR1 is MNHEY, CDR2 SVGAGI. Trimming removed 8 bases from V and 5 bases from J, with 15 bases in between. This CDR3 is CASDVTGLTGELFF. For the CDR3, the DNA is TGTGCCAGCGACGTTACAGGGTTAACCGGGGAGCTGTTTTTT.

The chain combines TRBV6-5 with TRBJ2-7; D might be TRBD1 (6 bases). The CDR3 length is 15 residues. Looked up from germline, CDR1 is MNHEY and CDR2 is SVGAGI. V was clipped by 0 bases and J by 4 bases, with 13 bases between them. CDR3 bases: TGTGCCAGCAGTTACTCGTGGGGGACATGGTACGAGCAGTACTTC. Protein product: CASSYSWGTWYEQYF.

This chain connects TRBV28 to TRBJ1-2; D may be TRBD1 (5 bases). CDR1 is MDHEN and CDR2 is SYDVKM in the germline V gene. The CDR3 has 18 amino acids. CDR3 loop: CAVPLRPGGKQRNYGYTF. CDR3 sequence (DNA): TGTGCTGTGCCCCTACGCCCCGGGGGTAAACAGAGAAACTATGGCTACACCTTC.

This rearrangement joins TRBV28 to TRBJ1-5, with D possibly being TRBD1 (6 bases). The V gene's germline CDR1 is MDHEN and CDR2 SYDVKM. The V end lost 6 bases, the J end lost 5 bases, and 23 bases lay between the germline ends. The CDR3 has 17 residues. In DNA, the CDR3 is TGTGCCAGCAGGCAAAGCCGGGACAAGGGGCCGGATCAGCCCCAGCATTTT. The encoded protein is CASRQSRDKGPDQPQHF.

This clone was seen only once. Other DNA sequences in this sample translate to the same CDR3. CDR3 region: CASSPRGRTEAFF. The CDR3 DNA reads as TGTGCCAGCAGCCCCAGGGGTAGAACTGAAGCTTTCTTT. The chain links TRBV2 to TRBJ1-1; D possibly corresponds to TRBD1 (6 bases). Germline V gene lookup returns CDR1 SNHLY and CDR2 FYNNEI. The CDR3 spans 13 residues. Trimming took 6 bases from V and 5 from J, leaving 13 bases between them. Complete variable domain (other parts from reference TRBV2 and TRBJ1-1): EPEVTQTPSHQVTQMGQEVILRCVPISNHLYFYWYRQILGQKVEFLVSFYNNEISEKSEIFDDQFSVERPDGSNFTLKIRSTKLEDSAMYFCASSPRGRTEAFFGQGTRLTVV.

The DNA of the CDR3 is TGTGCCAGGGAACCCAACATTGTGGGGACAGACCCACCTTCCCCTTACGAGCAGTACTTC. This sequence encodes CAREPNIVGTDPPSPYEQYF. The chain joins TRBV19 to TRBJ2-7; the match to TRBD1 covers 7 bases. Germline values: CDR1 LNHDA, CDR2 SQIVND (reference sequence). The CDR3 sequence is 20 residues long. V lost 9 bases to trimming and J lost 4 bases; unmatched junction nucleotides: 30.

J is TRBJ2-2 and V is TRBV29-1, with D perhaps TRBD2 (6 bases). Germline values: CDR1 SQVTM, CDR2 ANQGSEA. Trimming removed 5 bases from V and 5 bases from J, with 18 bases in between. The CDR3 sequence is 15 residues long. As DNA, the CDR3 is TGCAGCGTTTGGGGGGACTGGCCAGCTACCGGGGAGCTGTTTTTT. Translating gives CSVWGDWPATGELFF.

The gene calls are TRBV30 and TRBJ1-1; TRBD1 might be the D (5 bases). This CDR3 has 13 residues. Germline V lookup: CDR1 GTSNPN, CDR2 SVGIG (reference sequence). Trimming cost V 5 bases and J 10 bases, with 20 bases left between them. DNA of the CDR3: TGTGCCTGGGACGGGGTGGGGGGAAGTGGAGCTTTCTTT. Residues: CAWDGVGGSGAFF. The entire variable domain, with the rest obtained from reference TRBV30 and TRBJ1-1, is as follows: SQTIHQWPATLVQPVGSPLSLECTVEGTSNPNLYWYRQAAGRGLQLLFYSVGIGQISSEVPQNLSASRPQDRQFILSSKKLLLSDSGFYLCAWDGVGGSGAFFGQGTRLTVV.

The chain employs TRBV5-8 and TRBJ1-1; D uncertain. CDR3 length: 13 residues. V shed 4 bases and J shed 4 bases, with 11 bases lying between them. The germline CDR1 and CDR2 sequences are SGHTS and YDEGEE. The CDR3 sequence is CASSNRRGTEAFF. CDR3 bases: TGTGCCAGCAGCAACCGCAGAGGCACTGAAGCTTTCTTT.

The chain carries TRBV10-1 and TRBJ1-1; D remains unclear. The CDR3 is made up of 14 amino acids. The ends were cut back, 6 bases at V and 4 bases at J, with 15 bases in the middle. Germline V gene lookup returns CDR1 WNHNN and CDR2 SYGVQD (reference sequence). The CDR3 region is CASSPRVDPTEAFF. For the CDR3, the DNA is TGCGCCAGCAGCCCCCGGGTCGACCCCACTGAAGCTTTCTTT.

V is TRBV6-5 and J is TRBJ2-1; 11 bases align to TRBD2. The CDR3 is 14 amino acids. The V segment lost 5 bases and the J segment 7 bases; nucleotides outside the gene matches: 4. Germline loops: CDR1 MNHEY, CDR2 SVGAGI. CDR3 DNA: TGTGCCAGCAGTCCGCGACTAGCGGGGAATGAGCAGTTCTTC. Protein: CASSPRLAGNEQFF.

Notes on this clone: This same CDR3 is encoded by further DNA sequences in the sample. The chain recombines TRBV3-1 (or the pseudogene TRBV3-2) with TRBJ1-1, with a weak D call TRBD1 (6 bases). Trimming stripped 4 bases from V and 1 base from J, with 7 bases between. There are 13 residues in the CDR3. CDR1 LGHDT and CDR2 YNNKEL come from the germline V gene (reference sequence). The CDR3 region has the DNA TGTGCCAGCAGCCTGGGACAGAACACTGAAGCTTTCTTT. It yields the protein CASSLGQNTEAFF.

The chain is built from TRBV10-3 and TRBJ1-2; a weak D match, TRBD1 (5 bases). Germline V gene data show CDR1 as ENHRY and CDR2 as SYGVKD. Trimming removed 3 bases from V and 6 bases from J, with 11 bases in between. The CDR3 sequence is 13 residues long. The CDR3 sequence: CAISDSLGDGYTF. The CDR3 DNA sequence: TGTGCCATCAGTGATTCCTTAGGGGATGGCTACACCTTC.

The gene calls are TRBV9 and TRBJ1-1, with a weak D call TRBD1 (5 bases). The CDR3 runs 15 residues. Trimming left V 0 bases short and J 5 bases short, with 14 bases between. The V gene's germline CDR1 is SGDLS and CDR2 YYNGEE. The CDR3 sequence is CASSVGRGEETEAFF. The DNA for the CDR3 is TGTGCCAGCAGCGTAGGGCGGGGGGAGGAGACTGAAGCTTTCTTT. Full variable domain (rest looked up from reference TRBV9 and TRBJ1-1): DSGVTQTPKHLITATGQRVTLRCSPRSGDLSVYWYQQSLDQGLQFLIQYYNGEERAKGNILERFSAQQFPDLHSELNLSSLELGDSALYFCASSVGRGEETEAFFGQGTRLTVV.